A single sample is the source of the 20 T cell receptor beta chains below, sequenced in a study of siplizumab effects on memory and regulatory T cells. TCRdb keeps only in-frame clones here, not all; method: immunoSEQ multiplex PCR. The sample contains 60,000 to 80,000 clones, roughly 85% of which appear only once. Sample: memory CD4+ T cells sorted from blood. The receptors here all came from a human donor in good health.

V and J are TRBV5-1 and TRBJ2-7; the D gene is possibly TRBD1 (5 bases). Germline V CDR1 and CDR2: SGHRS, YFSETQ. The CDR3 extends over 16 amino acids. V shed 0 bases and J shed 0 bases, with 13 bases lying between them. In nucleotides, the CDR3 is TGCGCCAGCAGCTTGGATCCAGGGTATAGCTCCTACGAGCAGTACTTC. Its translation is CASSLDPGYSSYEQYF.

This clone was seen a handful of times. The CDR3: CASSQVLPSGSGELFF. DNA for the CDR3: TGTGCCAGCAGCCAAGTTCTTCCTAGCGGTTCCGGGGAGCTGTTTTTT. The genes are TRBV14 and TRBJ2-2; TRBD2 matches 7 bases. J lost 6 bases, V lost 1 base, and 8 bases had no gene match. Germline V lookup: CDR1 SGHDN, CDR2 FVKESK. This CDR3 region has 16 residues.

J is TRBJ2-6 and V is TRBV25-1; D uncertain. CDR1 and CDR2 from the germline V gene are MGHDK and SYGVNS. This CDR3 is 14 amino acids long. Trimming cost V 7 bases and J 2 bases, with 9 bases left between them. The CDR3 sequence: CASNTLPGANVLTF. The DNA of the CDR3 is TGTGCCAGCAATACCCTCCCTGGGGCCAACGTCCTGACTTTC.

This sequence joins TRBV6-5 and TRBJ2-1; D is undetermined. CDR1 and CDR2 (germline): MNHEY, SVGAGI. This CDR3 region has 12 residues. The V end was cut by 5 bases, the J end by 8 bases, with 10 bases between. CDR3 in amino acids: CASSPRLDEQFF. CDR3 DNA: TGTGCCAGCAGTCCACGACTGGATGAGCAGTTCTTC.

The rearrangement joins TRBV5-4 to TRBJ2-7, with TRBD2 matching 8 bases. V gave up 1 base and J gave up 2 bases; unmatched junction bases: 14. CDR3 length: 18 residues. Germline lookup yields CDR1 SGHNT and CDR2 YYREEE (reference sequence). The CDR3 here is CASSLSLGGAGVAYEQYF. Here the CDR3 DNA reads TGTGCCAGCAGCTTGTCGCTTGGGGGAGCGGGAGTCGCCTACGAGCAGTACTTC.

As concerns this clone: At one end the junction does not follow the germline gene, possibly because of a read error. The sample carries other DNA sequences with the same CDR3. The rearrangement links TRBV7-2 to TRBJ2-7; the match to TRBD1 covers 8 bases. CDR1 and CDR2 from the germline V gene are SGHTA and FQGNSA. This CDR3 is 14 amino acids long. This chain's CDR3 is CASSLYGTGNEQYF. DNA of the CDR3: TGTGCCAGCAGCCTATACGGGACAGGTAACGAACAGTACTTC.

The V and J genes are TRBV18 and TRBJ1-6; 11 bases agree with TRBD1. In germline, CDR1 is KGHSH, CDR2 LQKENI. The CDR3 length is 15 residues. The V segment lost 2 bases and the J segment 7 bases; nucleotides outside the gene matches: 1. The CDR3 loop reads CASSPGDRGNSPLHF. CDR3 coding DNA: TGTGCCAGCTCACCAGGGGACAGGGGGAATTCACCCCTCCACTTT. Based on the CDR3 plus reference TRBV18 and TRBJ1-6, the full variable domain is NAGVMQNPRHLVRRRGQEARLRCSPMKGHSHVYWYRQLPEEGLKFMVYLQKENIIDESGMPKERFSAEFPKEGPSILRIQQVVRGDSAAYFCASSPGDRGNSPLHFGNGTRLTVT.

This sequence joins TRBV6-5 and TRBJ2-5; D ambiguous. Germline CDR1 is MNHEY and CDR2 is SVGAGI. V shed 5 bases and J shed 2 bases, with 9 bases lying between them. This CDR3 is built from 13 residues. For the CDR3, the DNA is TGTGCCAGCAGTGCGGCAGTTCAAGAGACCCAGTACTTC. Its translation: CASSAAVQETQYF.

This sequence joins TRBV14 and TRBJ2-3, with D hard to call. Germline V gene sequence: CDR1 SGHDN, CDR2 FVKESK. CDR3 size: 14 residues. Trimming stripped 4 bases from V and 6 bases from J, with 14 bases between. The CDR3 loop reads CASSPGLVRDTQYF. The CDR3 region has the DNA TGTGCCAGCAGCCCGGGCCTTGTACGGGATACGCAGTATTTT.

The V gene is TRBV29-1, the J gene TRBJ2-1, with TRBD2 identical over 9 bases. V shed 4 bases and J 16 bases; nucleotides not matched to a gene: 17. CDR1 SQVTM and CDR2 ANQGSEA come from the germline V gene. The CDR3 contains 14 residues. DNA of the CDR3: TGCAGCGTTGGAGGTATTAGCGGGGGCCTAAGCCATTTCTTC. Translating gives CSVGGISGGLSHFF.

The V and J genes are TRBV19 and TRBJ1-2; D is perhaps TRBD1 (6 bases). The ends were cut back, 1 base at V and 7 bases at J, with 10 bases in the middle. Germline loops: CDR1 LNHDA, CDR2 SQIVND (reference sequence). The CDR3 is made up of 13 amino acids. CDR3 in DNA: TGTGCCAGTAGTATAGGTGACAGGTCTGGCTACACCTTC. Its translation: CASSIGDRSGYTF.

The V gene is TRBV7-2, the J gene TRBJ2-7; D is ambiguous. V lost 2 bases and J lost 6, with 8 bases in between. CDR1 and CDR2 from the germline V gene are SGHTA and FQGNSA. CDR3 length: 12 residues. CDR3 loop: CASSLKEREQYF. DNA of the CDR3: TGTGCCAGCAGCTTAAAGGAGCGCGAGCAGTACTTC.

The chain joins TRBV27 to TRBJ1-6; 7 bases fit TRBD1. This CDR3 contains 15 residues. Unmatched junction bases numbered 6, after V lost 5 bases and J lost 5 bases. Germline loops: CDR1 MNHEY, CDR2 SMNVEV (reference sequence). The chain's CDR3 is CASSPSGTDNSPLHF. CDR3 nucleotides: TGTGCCAGCAGTCCGTCCGGGACAGATAATTCACCCCTCCACTTT.

The rearrangement uses TRBV7-3 and TRBJ2-7; the match to TRBD2 covers 9 bases. This CDR3 contains 14 residues. Losses at the gene ends were 5 bases for V and 6 bases for J; bases not matched to a gene: 8. Germline loops: CDR1 SGHTA, CDR2 FQGTGA. CDR3 loop: CASSIGGSGSEQYF. The DNA for the CDR3 is TGTGCCAGCAGCATTGGAGGTAGCGGGAGCGAGCAGTACTTC.

This chain links TRBV19 with TRBJ1-1; 8 bases map to TRBD1. Germline V lookup: CDR1 LNHDA, CDR2 SQIVND (reference sequence). The CDR3 totals 13 residues. J gave up 4 bases and V 7 bases, and 5 bases lay outside the gene matches. CDR3 DNA sequence: TGTGCCAGTAAGGACAGGGCCGGCACTGAAGCTTTCTTT. Protein sequence: CASKDRAGTEAFF.

The V gene is TRBV4-1, the J gene TRBJ2-6; TRBD1 matches at 9 bases. The CDR3 runs 19 residues. V trimming: 3 bases; J trimming: 1 base; junction bases outside the gene matches: 10. From germline, CDR1 is MGHRA and CDR2 YSYEKL. The CDR3 coding sequence is TGCGCCAGCAGCCAGAACCGGGACAGGGATTATTCTGGGGCCAACGTCCTGACTTTC. It codes for CASSQNRDRDYSGANVLTF.

To note about this clone: One end of the junction varies from germline; a read error may be responsible. The chain recombines TRBV18 with TRBJ1-1; unclear D gene. Germline CDR1 and CDR2: KGHSH and LQKENI. The CDR3 is 14 residues long. This chain's CDR3 is CVSSPDILGSEAFF. CDR3 nucleotide sequence: TGTGTCAGCTCACCAGACATACTTGGCTCTGAAGCTTTCTTT.

The chain is built from TRBV5-1 and TRBJ1-2; a weak D match, TRBD1 (5 bases). Germline V gene data show CDR1 as SGHRS and CDR2 as YFSETQ. This CDR3 contains 11 residues. Trimming shortened V by 7 bases and J by 8 bases, and 12 bases separated the two germline ends. CDR3 in amino acids: CASGDGGGYTF. The DNA for the CDR3 is TGCGCCAGCGGGGACGGGGGAGGCTACACCTTC.

The chain has TRBV2 and TRBJ2-7; possible D gene TRBD2, 6 bases. V was shortened by 4 bases and J by 5 bases, with 18 bases between the two germline ends. Germline lookup yields CDR1 SNHLY and CDR2 FYNNEI. This CDR3 spans 15 amino acids. CDR3 loop: CASSAVGFSGDEQYF. CDR3 bases: TGTGCCAGCAGTGCGGTCGGATTCTCGGGGGACGAGCAGTACTTC.

The V and J genes are TRBV29-1 and TRBJ2-4, with a possible D match to TRBD2 (6 bases). This CDR3 is 14 amino acids long. CDR1 and CDR2 (germline): SQVTM, ANQGSEA. Trimming left V 6 bases short and J 9 bases short, with 21 bases between. This CDR3 is CSVRTRTGEAIQYF. The CDR3 coding sequence is TGCAGCGTCCGGACACGAACGGGGGAAGCCATTCAGTACTTC.